This TCR beta chain is from a study of control samples from healthy donors and cancer patients. This clone was seen once. The V gene's germline CDR1 is SGHDN and CDR2 FVKESK. The CDR3 is 14 residues long. V shed 3 bases and J 5 bases; nucleotides not matched to a gene: 7. Here immunoSEQ multiplex PCR was the method, and the copy in TCRdb shows in-frame clones only, minus some. In the table there are fewer than 500,000 clones, around nine tenths of which are singletons. The sequenced sample was PBMCs. The sequence was obtained from a middle-aged man with head and neck cancer. This rearrangement joins TRBV14 to TRBJ2-7; 7 bases are shared with TRBD1. CDR3 sequence (DNA): TGTGCCAGCAGCCAGGTGACAGGGTTGGACGAGCAGTACTTC. Translating it yields CASSQVTGLDEQYF.